Following are 17 T cell receptor beta chains from one sample sequenced in a study of CD8 T cells in Susac syndrome. An input of about 0.5 to 1 ug of RNA was subjected to reverse transcription using random hexamers. TCRdb independently ran MiXCR on the immunoSEQ multiplex PCR reads; one entry per CDR3 protein. The sample yields about 64,000 distinct CDR3 sequences, approximately 93% seen once. The source material was CD8+ T cells from PBMCs. The receptors here all came from a human donor with multiple sclerosis.

The gene calls are TRBV19 and TRBJ2-2, with TRBD1 matching 8 bases. The CDR3 has 15 residues. Trimming removed 5 bases from V and 3 bases from J; junction bases left unmatched: 5. Germline CDR1 LNHDA, CDR2 SQIVND (reference sequence). The CDR3 DNA reads TGTGCCAGTAGTCCGCTGGACAGGGACACCGGGGAGCTGTTTTTT. Translated: CASSPLDRDTGELFF.

This chain links TRBV7-3 with TRBJ2-1, with TRBD2 matching over 7 bases. CDR3 length: 17 residues. The trim removed 3 bases at V and 0 bases at J, leaving 8 bases unmatched. Germline V lookup: CDR1 SGHTA, CDR2 FQGTGA. The CDR3 spells CASSFPTGGSSYNEQFF. CDR3 nucleotides: TGTGCCAGCAGCTTCCCCACCGGGGGGAGCTCCTACAATGAGCAGTTCTTC.

The V gene is TRBV5-1, the J gene TRBJ2-7; TRBD2 might be the D (5 bases). This CDR3 region has 12 residues. Germline V gene sequence: CDR1 SGHRS, CDR2 YFSETQ. V lost 4 bases and J 6 bases, leaving 11 bases between the germline ends. The CDR3 DNA follows: TGCGCCAGCAGCCTGGGGAGTGGCGAGCAGTACTTC. The encoded protein is CASSLGSGEQYF.

The chain is built from TRBV20-1 and TRBJ2-7; D uncertain. This CDR3 comprises 13 residues. The germline CDR1 and CDR2 sequences are DFQATT and SNEGSKA (reference sequence). V dropped 4 bases and J dropped 1 base, with 11 bases sitting between them. CDR3 sequence reads: CSANADRSYEQYF. As DNA, the CDR3 is TGCAGTGCTAACGCCGACCGATCCTACGAGCAGTACTTC.

The chain links TRBV20-1 to TRBJ2-1; 7 positions match TRBD2. The CDR3 contains 14 residues. The germline V gene encodes CDR1 DFQATT and CDR2 SNEGSKA (reference sequence). V trimming: 5 bases; J trimming: 4 bases; junction bases outside the gene matches: 8. CDR3 loop: CSAATSAPYNEQFF. The CDR3 bases are TGCAGTGCTGCCACTAGCGCCCCGTACAATGAGCAGTTCTTC.

About this clonotype: A junction boundary mismatches the germline segment, possibly from a read error. The chain employs TRBV29-1 and TRBJ2-5, with 7 bases aligning to TRBD2. Germline V gene sequence: CDR1 SQVTM, CDR2 ANQGSEA. CDR3 length: 14 residues. Here the CDR3 reads CSVEGTRGEETRYF. The CDR3 DNA is TGCAGCGTTGAAGGGACTAGGGGTGAAGAGACCCGGTACTTC. The full variable domain, with the rest looked up from reference TRBV29-1 and TRBJ2-5, is SAVISQKPSRDICQRGTSLTIQCQVDSQVTMMFWYRQQPGQSLTLIATANQGSEATYESGFVIDKFPISRPNLTFSTLTVSNMSPEDSSIYLCSVEGTRGEETRYFGPGTRLLVL.

The chain joins TRBV7-9 to TRBJ2-7; 8 nucleotides match TRBD1. The germline V gene has CDR1 SEHNR and CDR2 FQNEAQ (reference sequence). The CDR3 length is 15 residues. Trimming cost V 0 bases and J 3 bases; bases outside gene matches: 4. For the CDR3, the DNA is TGTGCCAGCAGCTTAGCGCAGGGGGCATTCTACGAGCAGTACTTC. Translated, it gives CASSLAQGAFYEQYF.

The J gene is TRBJ2-5, the V gene TRBV13; D is possibly TRBD2 (6 bases). Germline V CDR1 and CDR2: PRHDT, FYEKMQ (reference sequence). V lost 2 bases and J 4 bases, leaving 14 bases between the germline ends. The CDR3 has 15 amino acids. The chain's CDR3 is CASSLYRLVRETQYF. The CDR3, as DNA: TGTGCCAGCAGCTTATATAGACTAGTGAGAGAGACCCAGTACTTC.

The chain has TRBV23-1 and TRBJ2-1, with TRBD1 identical over 7 bases. TRBV23-1 is recorded as an ORF, its role being uncertain. Trimming cost V 4 bases and J 3 bases; bases outside gene matches: 3. The CDR3 length is 14 residues. The CDR3 DNA is TGCGCCAGCAGTCTCTACAGGGGCTACAATGAGCAGTTCTTC. As protein: CASSLYRGYNEQFF.

V usage is TRBV6-1 and J usage is TRBJ2-1; D gene ambiguous. This CDR3 spans 15 amino acids. The ends were cut back, 1 base at V and 0 bases at J, with 7 bases in the middle. Germline lookup yields CDR1 MNHNS and CDR2 SASEGT. CDR3 in DNA: TGTGCCAGCAGTGAAGGGCGGAGCTCCTACAATGAGCAGTTCTTC. Amino acids: CASSEGRSSYNEQFF.

V is TRBV16 and J is TRBJ2-7; no reliable D call. CDR3 size: 13 residues. Germline V CDR1 and CDR2: KGHSY, FQNENV. V gave up 4 bases and J gave up 7 bases, with 14 bases separating them. In DNA, the CDR3 is TGTGCCAGCAGCCCCTCAAGTACCGGGGAGCAGTACTTC. Encoded protein: CASSPSSTGEQYF.

This clonotype is a singleton in its sample. This chain connects TRBV5-1 to TRBJ1-5; D call uncertain. This CDR3 comprises 17 residues. CDR1 is SGHRS, CDR2 YFSETQ, per germline. The V end lost 0 bases, the J end lost 0 bases, and 13 bases lay between the germline ends. The CDR3 sequence: CASSLDGVGYSNQPQHF. The CDR3 DNA is TGCGCCAGCAGCTTGGATGGGGTTGGGTATAGCAATCAGCCCCAGCATTTT.

The CDR3 protein is CASSSILGLAGDNEQFF. CDR3 bases: TGTGCCAGCAGCTCCATCCTGGGACTAGCGGGAGACAATGAGCAGTTCTTC. This chain joins TRBV7-2 and TRBJ2-1; 14 nucleotides match TRBD2. The CDR3 contains 17 residues. With V trimmed by 4 bases and J by 5 bases, 7 bases remained unmatched. Germline CDR1 is SGHTA and CDR2 is FQGNSA.

The chain joins TRBV29-1 to TRBJ2-7; no reliable D call. The CDR3 is 15 residues long. Germline loops: CDR1 SQVTM, CDR2 ANQGSEA. Deletions cut 5 bases from V and 0 bases from J, with 17 bases between. In DNA form, the CDR3 reads TGCAGCGTTCTAACATCCGCGCCAAGCTCCTACGAGCAGTACTTC. It is translated as CSVLTSAPSSYEQYF.

The chain is built from TRBV6-2 or TRBV6-3 and TRBJ1-5; 7 bases are a match to TRBD1. V trimming: 2 bases; J trimming: 7 bases; junction bases outside the gene matches: 5. Germline-derived CDR1 and CDR2 are MNHEY and SVGEGT. The CDR3 spans 14 residues. In DNA, the CDR3 is TGTGCCAGCAGTTACATGGGACAGATCCAGCCCCAGCATTTT. Translated: CASSYMGQIQPQHF.

The chain combines TRBV12-3 or TRBV12-4 with TRBJ1-5; unclear D gene. The CDR3 length is 15 residues. V lost 6 bases to trimming and J lost 3 bases, with 15 bases between them. CDR3 in DNA: TGTGCCAGCAGCCCCCCTGGAGCTCCCAATCAGCCCCAGCATTTT. Its translation: CASSPPGAPNQPQHF.

The rearrangement joins TRBV7-9 to TRBJ1-5; 7 bases are a match to TRBD1. Germline lookup yields CDR1 SEHNR and CDR2 FQNEAQ (reference sequence). The junction had 5 bases not matched to a gene; V was cut back by 6 bases and J by 0 bases. The CDR3 contains 15 residues. The CDR3 DNA reads TGTGCCAGCAGTTCAGGGGGTTATAGCAATCAGCCCCAGCATTTT. The encoded protein is CASSSGGYSNQPQHF.